This passage covers 17 T cell receptor beta chains from one sample sequenced in a study of blood T cell repertoires in COVID-19. This table comes from immunoSEQ multiplex PCR, and its TCRdb copy is limited to in-frame clones, with some not included. There are roughly 250,000 clones in the sample; about 89% occur only once, and 1.5% to 2% lies in the top ten. Sequenced input: PBMCs or T cells enriched from blood (not recorded which). Every receptor here comes from a woman aged 18-35 years who had recovered from COVID-19.

This clone was detected once. The sample has other DNA sequences that encode this CDR3 too. The V gene is TRBV7-8, the J gene TRBJ2-2; 7 nucleotides agree with TRBD1. With 5 bases clipped from V and 4 bases from J, the junction kept 1 base outside the gene matches. This CDR3 has 13 residues. CDR1 is SGHVS and CDR2 is FQNEAQ in the germline V gene. Here the CDR3 DNA reads TGTGCCAGCAGCCCAGGGGGCACCGGGGAGCTGTTTTTT. Encoded protein: CASSPGGTGELFF.

J is TRBJ2-5 and V is TRBV5-1; 9 bases fit TRBD1. In germline, CDR1 is SGHRS, CDR2 YFSETQ. This CDR3 is built from 16 residues. The junction had 9 bases not matched to a gene; V was cut back by 1 base and J by 5 bases. The CDR3 nucleotides read TGCGCCAGCAGCTTGCAAGGAACAGGGGGCGGTGAGACCCAGTACTTC. Its translation is CASSLQGTGGGETQYF.

This rearrangement joins TRBV9 to TRBJ2-5; TRBD1 matches at 8 bases. V shed 4 bases and J 4 bases; nucleotides not matched to a gene: 9. CDR1 is SGDLS and CDR2 is YYNGEE in the germline V gene. There are 15 residues in the CDR3. The CDR3, as DNA: TGTGCCAGCAGCTCAGGGGGGACAGGCCGAGAGACCCAGTACTTC. This encodes CASSSGGTGRETQYF.

This sequence joins TRBV5-6 and TRBJ1-2; weak D call: TRBD1 (5 bases). CDR1 SGHDT and CDR2 YYEEEE come from the germline V gene. CDR3 length: 15 amino acids. Trimming shortened V by 0 bases and J by 3 bases, and 12 bases separated the two germline ends. The CDR3 reads CASSLVAGKDYGYTF. CDR3 coding DNA: TGTGCCAGCAGCTTGGTGGCAGGGAAGGACTATGGCTACACCTTC. The full variable domain, rest sourced from reference TRBV5-6 and TRBJ1-2, is DAGVTQSPTHLIKTRGQQVTLRCSPKSGHDTVSWYQQALGQGPQFIFQYYEEEERQRGNFPDRFSGHQFPNYSSELNVNALLLGDSALYLCASSLVAGKDYGYTFGSGTRLTVV.

The chain recombines TRBV10-3 with TRBJ1-5, with a possible D match to TRBD1 (6 bases). The V gene's germline CDR1 is ENHRY and CDR2 SYGVKD. V was trimmed by 6 bases and J by 4 bases, leaving 10 bases between them. The CDR3 covers 13 residues. CDR3 bases: TGTGCCATCAGCACAGGGATTAATCAGCCCCAGCATTTT. This codes for CAISTGINQPQHF.

The gene calls are TRBV5-1 and TRBJ2-2; 8 bases fit TRBD1. V lost 0 bases and J lost 1; bases outside the gene matches: 8. Germline V CDR1 and CDR2: SGHRS, YFSETQ. The CDR3 is 18 residues long. The CDR3 sequence: CASSLAGQGRGNTGELFF. CDR3 DNA: TGCGCCAGCAGCTTGGCTGGACAGGGTCGTGGGAACACCGGGGAGCTGTTTTTT.

The gene calls are TRBV4-3 and TRBJ2-7, with D tentatively TRBD2 (5 bases). From germline, CDR1 is LGHNA and CDR2 YSLEER. CDR3 length: 19 amino acids. V was clipped by 0 bases and J by 0 bases, with 21 bases between them. The CDR3, as DNA: TGCGCCAGCAGCCAAGATCTACTTTTTGGTAGCGCAAGCTCCTACGAGCAGTACTTC. Protein sequence: CASSQDLLFGSASSYEQYF.

This chain joins TRBV5-8 and TRBJ2-2; weak D call: TRBD2 (5 bases). In germline, CDR1 is SGHTS, CDR2 YDEGEE. The length of the CDR3 is 16 residues. V gave up 2 bases and J gave up 3 bases, with 14 bases separating them. In DNA form, the CDR3 reads TGTGCCAGCAGCTTCTATTTGGGAGAGCACACCGGGGAGCTGTTTTTT. Translating gives CASSFYLGEHTGELFF.

On this clone itself: Other nucleotide sequences in the sample specify the same CDR3. J is TRBJ1-1 and V is TRBV5-1; 7 bases are a match to TRBD1. Germline CDR1 is SGHRS and CDR2 is YFSETQ. This CDR3 spans 14 amino acids. After removal of 3 bases from V and 1 base from J, the junction contained 3 bases not matched to a gene. DNA of the CDR3: TGCGCCAGCAGCTCGGGGACAGCGAACACTGAAGCTTTCTTT. Residues: CASSSGTANTEAFF.

The CDR3, as DNA: TGTGCCAGTAGTATTGGTCTACCCGATGAGCAGTTCTTC. Protein: CASSIGLPDEQFF. The chain couples TRBV19 to TRBJ2-1; D uncertain. The CDR3 runs to 13 residues. Looked up from germline, CDR1 is LNHDA and CDR2 is SQIVND (reference sequence). Trimming cost V 3 bases and J 8 bases, with 11 bases left between them. Together with reference TRBV19 and TRBJ2-1, the CDR3 gives the full variable domain: DGGITQSPKYLFRKEGQNVTLSCEQNLNHDAMYWYRQDPGQGLRLIYYSQIVNDFQKGDIAEGYSVSREKKESFPLTVTSAQKNPTAFYLCASSIGLPDEQFFGPGTRLTVL.

The chain is built from TRBV19 and TRBJ1-1, with 8 bases identical to TRBD1. Germline CDR1 is LNHDA and CDR2 is SQIVND (reference sequence). There are 13 residues in the CDR3. V trimming: 5 bases; J trimming: 6 bases; junction bases outside the gene matches: 5. In DNA, the CDR3 is TGTGCCAGTAGTTTCGACAGGGGCGCTGAAGCTTTCTTT. Encoded protein: CASSFDRGAEAFF.

The chain combines TRBV10-3 with TRBJ1-2; 10 bases map to TRBD1. The CDR3 loop spans 15 amino acids. Germline values: CDR1 ENHRY, CDR2 SYGVKD. The ends lost 6 bases at V and 3 bases at J; junction bases unmatched: 7. CDR3 amino acids: CAIRGDRGAHYGYTF. CDR3 DNA sequence: TGTGCCATCAGGGGGGACAGGGGCGCTCACTATGGCTACACCTTC.

This clone was counted many times. The chain is built from TRBV7-6 and TRBJ2-2; no reliable D call. Germline V gene lookup returns CDR1 SGHVS and CDR2 FNYEAQ. V was trimmed by 2 bases and J by 4 bases, leaving 11 bases between them. The CDR3 extends over 15 amino acids. Here the CDR3 DNA reads TGTGCCAGCAGCTTATCGAGGTTGGGCACCGGGGAGCTGTTTTTT. Its protein product is CASSLSRLGTGELFF.

The chain uses TRBV19 and TRBJ1-4; 7 positions match TRBD1. Looked up from germline, CDR1 is LNHDA and CDR2 is SQIVND (reference sequence). The CDR3 is made up of 14 amino acids. The J segment lost 5 bases and the V segment lost 10 bases, leaving 10 bases of the junction unmatched. The CDR3 DNA reads TGTGCCACCACAACTGGGACAGAGAATGAAAAACTGTTTTTT. Protein sequence: CATTTGTENEKLFF.

This chain links TRBV5-4 with TRBJ2-2, with D possibly TRBD1 on 6 matching bases. Trimming took 1 base from V and 4 from J, leaving 8 bases between them. There are 14 residues in the CDR3. The germline gives CDR1 SGHNT, CDR2 YYREEE (reference sequence). The CDR3 DNA is TGTGCCAGCAGCTTGACAGGGACCACCGGGGAGCTGTTTTTT. Translating gives CASSLTGTTGELFF.

This chain links TRBV13 with TRBJ1-1; a possible D gene is TRBD1 (5 bases). Trimming shortened V by 0 bases and J by 5 bases, and 10 bases separated the two germline ends. CDR3 length equals 14 residues. Per germline, CDR1 PRHDT and CDR2 FYEKMQ (reference sequence). This CDR3 reads CASSLGQGGTEAFF. CDR3 sequence (DNA): TGTGCCAGCAGCTTAGGGCAGGGCGGAACTGAAGCTTTCTTT.

The chain uses TRBV15 and TRBJ1-2, with D uncertain. The CDR3 contains 16 residues. The germline V and J ends were trimmed by 5 bases and 6 bases, with 22 bases remaining between them. CDR1 and CDR2 from the germline V gene are LNHNV and YYDKDF (reference sequence). CDR3 amino acids: CATSPILPLGANGYTF. The CDR3, as DNA: TGTGCCACCAGCCCTATTTTACCCCTGGGCGCGAATGGCTACACCTTC.